This entry concerns a single T cell receptor beta chain. These data come from a study of cytomegalovirus exposure and HLA in healthy donors. As for the study in general: From about 170 million T cells, an earlier analysis saw 117 million unique TCR beta sequences.

The PCR made use of 60 Vbeta and 13 Jbeta primers. Only in-frame clones appear in the TCRdb table, and some are missing; sequencing was by immunoSEQ multiplex PCR. The repertoire holds tens of thousands of clones, with 6.5% to 8% as singletons. Sequenced: PBMCs. This TCR was sampled from a man aged 45-60 years in good health and CMV-seronegative.

The DNA of the CDR3 is TGTGCCAGCAGTACCTCCGCCGACAGGGGTCAAGCTTTCTTT. Its translation is CASSTSADRGQAFF. This sequence joins TRBV28 and TRBJ1-1, with TRBD1 identical over 8 bases. Germline V lookup: CDR1 MDHEN, CDR2 SYDVKM. The CDR3 has 14 residues. The J segment lost 9 bases and the V segment lost 5 bases, leaving 11 bases of the junction unmatched.